The 24 T cell receptor beta chains given below trace back to one sample, sequenced in a study of CXCR3-negative and CXCR3-positive naive CD8 T cells. UMI-labeled 5' RACE yielded the TRB cDNA libraries. TCRdb re-called the 5' RACE reads and catalogs CDR3 proteins one per entry, DNA excluded. The table lists approximately 74,000 distinct CDR3 sequences. The sequencing input was naive CXCR3- CD8+ T cells from blood. Subset denoted: CD45RO-CCR7+CD27+CD95- naive CD8+ T cells lacking CXCR3 (TNR3-). These receptors were obtained from a human donor in good health. Some clones in this sample may be carry-over from other donors' samples.

The CDR3 protein is CASSFTSGGSYEQYF. V usage is TRBV5-1 and J usage is TRBJ2-7; the D call from TCRdb, TRBD2, cannot be confirmed without DNA. The CDR3 covers 15 residues. The germline V gene encodes CDR1 SGHRS and CDR2 YFSETQ.

The chain uses TRBV11-3 and TRBJ2-5; as DNA is missing, the TRBD1 call by TCRdb cannot be tested. Germline-derived CDR1 and CDR2 are SGHNT and YENEEA. The CDR3 runs to 17 residues. The CDR3 reads CASSPTSGTDFQETQYF.

The chain has TRBV5-1 and TRBJ1-1; TCRdb indicates TRBD1, and absent DNA this call remains unverified. The germline gives CDR1 SGHRS, CDR2 YFSETQ. The CDR3 loop spans 13 amino acids. CDR3 sequence reads: CASSSGVNTEAFF.

The gene calls are TRBV12-3 or TRBV12-4 and TRBJ2-5; TCRdb indicates TRBD2, and absent DNA this call remains unverified. CDR3 length: 17 residues. CDR3 residues: CASSLFASGIFGETQYF.

The CDR3: CASSLSLGTEAFF. This chain uses TRBV7-3 with TRBJ1-1; TCRdb's assignment of TRBD1 cannot be checked, as there is no DNA. CDR1 is SGHTA, CDR2 FQGTGA, per germline. The CDR3 consists of 13 residues.

The chain links TRBV14 to TRBJ2-3; the TRBD2 assignment by TCRdb is unverifiable without DNA. In germline, CDR1 is SGHDN, CDR2 FVKESK. The CDR3 runs to 15 residues. Here the CDR3 reads CASSPFVGVADTQYF.

V and J are TRBV4-3 and TRBJ2-7; TCRdb picks TRBD1, but there is no DNA to check that call. Looked up from germline, CDR1 is LGHNA and CDR2 is YSLEER. CDR3 length equals 15 residues. CDR3 sequence: CASSQGRKGAGEQYF.

This rearrangement joins TRBV12-3 or TRBV12-4 to TRBJ2-5. The CDR3 spans 12 residues. The CDR3 spells CASSLTQETQYF.

The V and J genes are TRBV11-1 and TRBJ2-5; TCRdb's D call of TRBD1 is untestable without DNA. There are 16 residues in the CDR3. The V gene's germline CDR1 is SGHAT and CDR2 FQDESV (reference sequence). The CDR3 sequence is CASSLAGQGEEETQYF.

Measured by frequency, this clonotype is medium-sized. The chain is built from TRBV25-1 and TRBJ2-7; checking the TCRdb D call of TRBD1 is not possible without DNA. Germline V gene lookup returns CDR1 MGHDK and CDR2 SYGVNS. The CDR3 totals 13 residues. The CDR3 loop is CASSETGAYEQYF.

V usage is TRBV29-1 and J usage is TRBJ2-2. The CDR3 totals 15 residues. Germline V CDR1 and CDR2: SQVTM, ANQGSEA. The CDR3 loop is CSVESGVFNTGELFF.

The chain uses TRBV27 and TRBJ1-1. CDR1 and CDR2 from the germline V gene are MNHEY and SMNVEV (reference sequence). The CDR3 loop spans 14 amino acids. The CDR3 here is CASSSTLMNTEAFF.

This chain connects TRBV27 to TRBJ2-5. Germline lookup yields CDR1 MNHEY and CDR2 SMNVEV (reference sequence). This CDR3 has 12 residues. The CDR3 region is CASSLYGHERYF.

The V gene is TRBV16, the J gene TRBJ1-5; the D call of TRBD1 rests on TCRdb alone, since no DNA is present to check it. From germline, CDR1 is KGHSY and CDR2 FQNENV. This CDR3 region has 14 residues. The CDR3 sequence: CASSWDGSNQPQHF.

This chain connects TRBV2 to TRBJ2-3; TCRdb's assignment of TRBD1 cannot be checked, as there is no DNA. The germline V gene has CDR1 SNHLY and CDR2 FYNNEI. The CDR3 contains 13 residues. The CDR3 reads CASPGQATDTQYF.

This chain connects TRBV29-1 to TRBJ2-3. The CDR3 runs 13 residues. CDR1 and CDR2 (germline): SQVTM, ANQGSEA. This CDR3 is CSAAVPSTDTQYF.

This CDR3 is CASSTAGGGTYEQYF. The chain uses TRBV7-6 and TRBJ2-7; without DNA, the TCRdb call of TRBD1 cannot be checked. Germline CDR1 is SGHVS and CDR2 is FNYEAQ. This CDR3 spans 15 amino acids.

The rearrangement uses TRBV25-1 and TRBJ2-1; TCRdb gives TRBD1 as the D gene, but with no DNA this cannot be confirmed. The CDR3 has 17 residues. CDR1 and CDR2 from the germline V gene are MGHDK and SYGVNS. CDR3 amino acids: CASSETPGREIYNEQFF.

V is TRBV11-2 and J is TRBJ2-1. The CDR3 sequence is 11 residues long. Germline V gene sequence: CDR1 SGHAT, CDR2 FQNNGV. CDR3 in amino acids: CASSLIGEQFF. The complete variable domain, with remaining parts taken from reference TRBV11-2 and TRBJ2-1, reads EAGVAQSPRYKIIEKRQSVAFWCNPISGHATLYWYQQILGQGPKLLIQFQNNGVVDDSQLPKDRFSAERLKGVDSTLKIQPAKLEDSAVYLCASSLIGEQFFGPGTRLTVL.

This rearrangement joins TRBV3-1 to TRBJ1-5; TCRdb picks TRBD1, but there is no DNA to check that call. This CDR3 region has 14 residues. CDR1 and CDR2 from the germline V gene are LGHDT and YNNKEL (reference sequence). The CDR3 is CASSQAGSNQPQHF.

This chain joins TRBV29-1 and TRBJ2-2; TCRdb selects TRBD2, and the lack of DNA leaves this call unchecked. The length of the CDR3 is 13 residues. Per germline, CDR1 SQVTM and CDR2 ANQGSEA. The CDR3 region is CSVPSGGAGELFF.

The J gene is TRBJ1-2, the V gene TRBV4-2; no DNA is available, so the TRBD1 call from TCRdb remains unchecked. The CDR3 contains 14 residues. CDR1 LGHNA and CDR2 YNFKEQ come from the germline V gene. The CDR3 sequence: CASSQGGGPYGYTF.

The rearrangement links TRBV7-9 to TRBJ1-2. Per the germline V gene, CDR1 is SEHNR and CDR2 is FQNEAQ (reference sequence). This CDR3 is built from 14 residues. The CDR3 protein is CASSLPTAVYGYTF. Full variable domain (rest looked up from reference TRBV7-9 and TRBJ1-2): DTGVSQNPRHKITKRGQNVTFRCDPISEHNRLYWYRQTLGQGPEFLTYFQNEAQLEKSRLLSDRFSAERPKGSFSTLEIQRTEQGDSAMYLCASSLPTAVYGYTFGSGTRLTVV.

The chain uses TRBV5-1 and TRBJ2-1; TCRdb picks TRBD1, but there is no DNA to check that call. This CDR3 comprises 13 residues. Per germline, CDR1 SGHRS and CDR2 YFSETQ. The CDR3 sequence: CASSSEGYNEQFF.